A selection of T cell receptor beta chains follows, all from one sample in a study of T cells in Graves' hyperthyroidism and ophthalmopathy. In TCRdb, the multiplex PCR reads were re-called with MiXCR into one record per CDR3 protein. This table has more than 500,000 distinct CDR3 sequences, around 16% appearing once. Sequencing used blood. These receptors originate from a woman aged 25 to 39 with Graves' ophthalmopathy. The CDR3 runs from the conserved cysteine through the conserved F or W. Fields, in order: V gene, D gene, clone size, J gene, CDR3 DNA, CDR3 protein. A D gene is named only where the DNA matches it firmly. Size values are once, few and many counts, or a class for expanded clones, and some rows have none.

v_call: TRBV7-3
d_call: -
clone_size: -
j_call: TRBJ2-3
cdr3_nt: TGTGCCAGCAGCTTATACAGGGCCTCTAGCACAGATACGCAGTATTTT
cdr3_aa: CASSLYRASSTDTQYF

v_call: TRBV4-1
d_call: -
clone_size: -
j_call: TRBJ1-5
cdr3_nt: TGCGCCAGCAGCCAAGTGGTTGGCAATCAGCCCCAGCATTTT
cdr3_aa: CASSQVVGNQPQHF

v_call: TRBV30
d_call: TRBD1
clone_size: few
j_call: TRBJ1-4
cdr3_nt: TGTGCCTGGGGACAGGGGACTAATGAAAAACTGTTTTTT
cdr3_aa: CAWGQGTNEKLFF

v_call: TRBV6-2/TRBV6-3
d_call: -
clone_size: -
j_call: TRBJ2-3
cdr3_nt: TGTGCCAGCAGTTTCCGGGCATTCTCGAGCACAGATACGCAGTATTTT
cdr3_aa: CASSFRAFSSTDTQYF

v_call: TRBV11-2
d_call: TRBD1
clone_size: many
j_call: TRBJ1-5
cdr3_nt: TGTGCCAGCAGCGCGGACAGGGTCCGGCCCCAGCATTTT
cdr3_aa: CASSADRVRPQHF

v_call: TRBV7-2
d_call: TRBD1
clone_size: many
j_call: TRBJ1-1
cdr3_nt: TGTGCCAGCAGCCTTAAACAGGGGAGGACTGAAGCTTTCTTT
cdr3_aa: CASSLKQGRTEAFF

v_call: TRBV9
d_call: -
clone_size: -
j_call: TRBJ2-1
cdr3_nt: TGTGCCAGCAGCGTATTGAGCGGTGAGCAGTTCTTC
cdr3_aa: CASSVLSGEQFF

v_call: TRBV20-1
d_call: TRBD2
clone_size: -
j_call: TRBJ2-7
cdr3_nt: TGCAGTGCTAGTAGACTAGCCGTCGAGCAGTACTTC
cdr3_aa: CSASRLAVEQYF

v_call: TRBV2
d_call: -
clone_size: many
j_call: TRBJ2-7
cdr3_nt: TGTGCCAGCAAGAAAGGGATCGAGCAGTACTTC
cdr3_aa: CASKKGIEQYF

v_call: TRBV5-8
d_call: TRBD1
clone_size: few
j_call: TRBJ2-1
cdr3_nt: TGTGCCAGCAGCGAGGGGACAGGGGGAGGATACAATGAGCAGTTCTTC
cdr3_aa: CASSEGTGGGYNEQFF

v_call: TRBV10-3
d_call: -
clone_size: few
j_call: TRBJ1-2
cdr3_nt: TGTGCCATCAGTGAGTTGGCCGGGAACTATGGCTACACCTTC
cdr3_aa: CAISELAGNYGYTF

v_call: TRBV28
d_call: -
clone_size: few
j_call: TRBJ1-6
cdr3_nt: TGTGCCAGCAATAGCCTATCCCTCCCGATGAGTTCACCCCTCCACTTT
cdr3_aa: CASNSLSLPMSSPLHF

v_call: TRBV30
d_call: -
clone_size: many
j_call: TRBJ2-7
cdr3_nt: TGTGCCTGGAGTGTATTTCCTAGAGTGGACTACGAGCAGTACTTC
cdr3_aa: CAWSVFPRVDYEQYF

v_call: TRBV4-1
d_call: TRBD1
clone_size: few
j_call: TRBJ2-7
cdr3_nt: TGCGCCAGCAGCCAGGGCCATCCCGGGACAGCCTTCTACGAGCAGTACTTC
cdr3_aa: CASSQGHPGTAFYEQYF

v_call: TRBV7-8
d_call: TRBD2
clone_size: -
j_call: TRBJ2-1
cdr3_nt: TGTGCCAGCAGTCTCACCGGGACTATTCCCTACAATGAGCAGTTCTTC
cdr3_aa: CASSLTGTIPYNEQFF

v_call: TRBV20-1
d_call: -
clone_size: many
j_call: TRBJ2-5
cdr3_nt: TGCAGTGCCAGCACCGGGGCGAAACCCCAAGAGACCCAGTACTTC
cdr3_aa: CSASTGAKPQETQYF

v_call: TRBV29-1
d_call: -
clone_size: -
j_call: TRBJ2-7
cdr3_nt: TGCAGCGTTGTGGGGACTCTCTCCTACGAGCAGTACTTC
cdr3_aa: CSVVGTLSYEQYF

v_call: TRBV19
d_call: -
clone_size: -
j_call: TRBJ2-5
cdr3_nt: TGTGCCAGTAGTGGGCAGCACGGAGAGACCCAGTACTTC
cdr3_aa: CASSGQHGETQYF

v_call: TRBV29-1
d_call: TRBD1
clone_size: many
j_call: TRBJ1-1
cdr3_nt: TGCAGCGTCGGGACAGGGGGAAGTGACACTGAAGCTTTCTTT
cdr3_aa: CSVGTGGSDTEAFF

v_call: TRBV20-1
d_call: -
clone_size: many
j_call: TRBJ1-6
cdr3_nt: TGCAGTGCTAGAGGGGGCTTTAATTCACCCCTCCACTTT
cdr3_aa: CSARGGFNSPLHF

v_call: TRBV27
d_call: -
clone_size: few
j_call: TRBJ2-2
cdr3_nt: TGTGCCAGCAGTTTAGGGTTTTGGAACTCGAACACCGGGGAGCTGTTTTTT
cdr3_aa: CASSLGFWNSNTGELFF

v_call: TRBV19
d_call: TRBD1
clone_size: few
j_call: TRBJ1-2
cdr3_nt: TGTGCCAGTAGTGGACAGGGGGGTGTCTATGGCTACACCTTC
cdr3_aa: CASSGQGGVYGYTF

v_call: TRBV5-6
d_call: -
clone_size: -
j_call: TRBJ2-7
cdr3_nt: TGTGCCAGCAGCTACCGGGACGGGCGCTCCTACGAGCAGTACTTC
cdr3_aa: CASSYRDGRSYEQYF

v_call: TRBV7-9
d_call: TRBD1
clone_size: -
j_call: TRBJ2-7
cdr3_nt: TGTGCCAGCAGCTTAGACCTGGGGACAGGGGTTAATTCTGAGCAGTACTTC
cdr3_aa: CASSLDLGTGVNSEQYF

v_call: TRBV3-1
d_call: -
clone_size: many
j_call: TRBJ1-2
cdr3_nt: TGTGCCAGCAGCCAAGATGCCGGGGTGGATGGCTACACCTTC
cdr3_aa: CASSQDAGVDGYTF

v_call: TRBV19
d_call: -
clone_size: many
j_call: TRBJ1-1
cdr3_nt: TGTGCCAGTAGTATCCGGGGCGCTGAAGCTTTCTTT
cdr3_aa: CASSIRGAEAFF

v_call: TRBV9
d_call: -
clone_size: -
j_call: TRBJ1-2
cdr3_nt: TGTGCCAGCAGCCCCACGGGGCAGCCTAACTATGGCTACACCTTC
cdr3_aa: CASSPTGQPNYGYTF

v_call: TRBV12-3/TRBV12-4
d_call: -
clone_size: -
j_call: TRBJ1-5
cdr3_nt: TGTGCCAGCAGTTTCAGCGGGATGCATCAGCCCCAGCATTTT
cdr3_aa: CASSFSGMHQPQHF

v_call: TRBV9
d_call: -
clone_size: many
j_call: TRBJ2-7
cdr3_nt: TGTGCCAGCAGCGTAGAGCCTCAGATCTACGAGCAGTACTTC
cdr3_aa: CASSVEPQIYEQYF

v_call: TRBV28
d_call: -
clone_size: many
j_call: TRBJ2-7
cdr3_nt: TGTGCCAGCAGTTTTGGCTCCTCCAGACCCTACGAGCAGTACTTC
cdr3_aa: CASSFGSSRPYEQYF

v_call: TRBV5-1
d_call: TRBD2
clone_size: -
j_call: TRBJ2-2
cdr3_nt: TGCGCCAGCAGCTTGGAAACGGGAGGGGTCACCGGGGAGCTGTTTTTT
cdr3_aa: CASSLETGGVTGELFF

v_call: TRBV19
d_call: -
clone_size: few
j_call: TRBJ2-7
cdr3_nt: TGTGCCAGTAGTACCCAAGACTGGGACGAGCAGTACTTC
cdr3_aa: CASSTQDWDEQYF

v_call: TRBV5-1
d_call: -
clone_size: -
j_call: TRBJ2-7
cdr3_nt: TGCGCCAGCAGCTTGGGTAAATACTACGAGCAGTACTTC
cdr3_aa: CASSLGKYYEQYF

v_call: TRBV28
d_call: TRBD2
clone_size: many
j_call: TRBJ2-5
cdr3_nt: TGTGCCAGCAGTTTATCGAAGCGGGACCAGTACTTC
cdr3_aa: CASSLSKRDQYF

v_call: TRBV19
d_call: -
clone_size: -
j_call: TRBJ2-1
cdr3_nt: TGTGCCAGTAGTAGGAGGTGGGGGCAGGGAAACAATGAGCAGTTCTTC
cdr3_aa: CASSRRWGQGNNEQFF

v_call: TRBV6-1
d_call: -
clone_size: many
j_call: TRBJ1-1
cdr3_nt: TGTGCCAGCAGGATTAGAATGAACACTGAAGCTTTCTTT
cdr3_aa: CASRIRMNTEAFF

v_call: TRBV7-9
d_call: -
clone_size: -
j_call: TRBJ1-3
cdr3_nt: TGTGCCAGCAGCTGGGGGTCTGGAAACACCATATATTTT
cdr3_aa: CASSWGSGNTIYF

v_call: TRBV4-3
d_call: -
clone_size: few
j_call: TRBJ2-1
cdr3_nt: TGCGCCAGCAGCCAAGGGACGTGGGGCGATGAGCAGTTCTTC
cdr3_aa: CASSQGTWGDEQFF

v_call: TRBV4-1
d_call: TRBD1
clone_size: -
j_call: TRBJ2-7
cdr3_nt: TGCGCCAGCAGTCATACAGGGGCCGCCTACGAGCAGTACTTC
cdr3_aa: CASSHTGAAYEQYF

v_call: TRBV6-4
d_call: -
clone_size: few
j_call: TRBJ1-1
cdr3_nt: TGTGCCAGCAGTGATGGCATCCGGGACAAGAACACTGAAGCTTTCTTT
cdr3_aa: CASSDGIRDKNTEAFF

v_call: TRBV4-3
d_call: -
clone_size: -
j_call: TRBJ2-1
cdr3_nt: TGCGCCAGCAGCCAGGGGGGATCGGGTAATGAGCAGTTCTTC
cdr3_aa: CASSQGGSGNEQFF

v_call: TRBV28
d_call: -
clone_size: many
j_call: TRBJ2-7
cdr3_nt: TGTGCCAGCTTTTCACCGGGACACAACTACGAGCAGTACTTC
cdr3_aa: CASFSPGHNYEQYF

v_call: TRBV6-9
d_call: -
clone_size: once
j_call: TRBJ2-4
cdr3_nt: TGTGCCAGCAGTAATAGACCCGACAGGGCCAAAAACATTCAGTACTTC
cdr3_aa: CASSNRPDRAKNIQYF